These T cell receptor beta chains were read from a single sample in a study of cytotoxic CD8 clonotypes in ibrutinib-treated CLL. Assay used: immunoSEQ multiplex PCR; TCRdb lists only in-frame clones, some missing. The repertoire holds around 160,000 clones, around nine tenths seen once, with 3% in the top ten. Source: PBMCs, taken at disease progression, from a patient treated with ibrutinib. These TCRs come from a human donor with chronic lymphocytic leukemia. Both conserved end residues are part of each CDR3. A D gene is named only where the DNA matches it firmly. Size values are once, few and many counts, or a class for expanded clones, and some rows have none.

j_gene	v_gene	d_gene	abundance	CDR3nt	CDR3aa
TRBJ1-2	TRBV28	.	.	TGTGCCAGCAGTTTAGAGGTCCGGGCGTATGGCTACACCTTC	CASSLEVRAYGYTF
TRBJ2-7	TRBV15	TRBD1	.	TGTGCCACCAGCAGAACCACAGGGGTAGTCAACGAGCAGTACTTC	CATSRTTGVVNEQYF
TRBJ2-1	TRBV11-1	TRBD2	.	TGTGCCAGCAGCTTGCCGGGAGGGAGCGGGAGAGGTAATGAGCAGTTCTTC	CASSLPGGSGRGNEQFF
TRBJ2-1	TRBV28	.	.	TGTGCCAGCAGTTTAACTGGTCCCCACAATGAGCAGTTCTTC	CASSLTGPHNEQFF
TRBJ1-2	TRBV30	TRBD1	.	TGTGCCTGGTATTGGCAGGGACAGGGGGCGAGTGGCTACACCTTC	CAWYWQGQGASGYTF
TRBJ2-7	TRBV5-6	TRBD2	.	TGTGCCAGCAGCTTGTTCGCTAGCGGGAGTTTTGCCTACGAGCAGTACTTC	CASSLFASGSFAYEQYF
TRBJ1-5	TRBV28	TRBD1	.	TGTGCCACCAGGCTGGGCAGGGGGCTAATTTATAGCAATCAGCCCCAGCATTTT	CATRLGRGLIYSNQPQHF
TRBJ2-5	TRBV11-3	TRBD2	.	TGTGCCAGCAGCTCGGGACTAGCGGGAGATTCGGAGACCCAGTACTTC	CASSSGLAGDSETQYF
TRBJ1-3	TRBV14	.	.	TGTGCCAGCAGGAGAGACAGAACAGGCTCTGGAAACACCATATATTTT	CASRRDRTGSGNTIYF
TRBJ1-5	TRBV27	.	.	TGTGCCACCAAATTCACAGGGTTGAGAAGCAATCAGCCCCAGCATTTT	CATKFTGLRSNQPQHF
TRBJ2-5	TRBV25-1	.	once	TGTGCCAGCAGTGAAGCAAGCTGGCAGGAGACCCAGTACTTC	CASSEASWQETQYF
TRBJ2-3	TRBV6-1	.	.	TGTGCCAGCAGTGGATCAGCCCCCTTTGGAGCTGGAACGCAGTATTTT	CASSGSAPFGAGTQYF
TRBJ2-1	TRBV19	TRBD2	.	TGTGCCAGTTCACTAGCGGGAGGGGATGAGCAGTTCTTC	CASSLAGGDEQFF
TRBJ1-2	TRBV4-2	.	.	TGTGCCAGCAGCCAAGAAGGGCCCACAGTCCATGGCTACACCTTC	CASSQEGPTVHGYTF
TRBJ2-5	TRBV4-1	.	.	TGCGCCAGCAGCCAAGATTGGGGGAGGGAGACCCAGTACTTC	CASSQDWGRETQYF
TRBJ1-2	TRBV4-3	.	.	TGCGCCAGCAGCCAAGGAGCGGGTGGCTACACCTTC	CASSQGAGGYTF
TRBJ1-2	TRBV27	.	.	TGTGCCAGCAGTTCGACATATAACTATGGCTACACCTTC	CASSSTYNYGYTF
TRBJ2-5	TRBV9	.	.	TGTGCCAGCAGCTTTACTCCAGGGAAATTGGAGACCCAGTACTTC	CASSFTPGKLETQYF
TRBJ1-1	TRBV9	.	.	TGTGCCAGCAGCCCTCAGGCTGAAGCTTTCTTT	CASSPQAEAFF
TRBJ2-2	TRBV5-6	.	.	TGTGCCAGCAGCTATGGACTTACTGACACCGGGGAGCTGTTTTTT	CASSYGLTDTGELFF
TRBJ2-7	TRBV7-8	.	.	TGTGCCAGCAGCTTAGGGGGCTGGATCGAGCAGTACTTC	CASSLGGWIEQYF
TRBJ2-7	TRBV27	TRBD2	.	TGTGCCAGCAAAATGACGCGGGGGACTAGCGGATTCTACGAGCAGTACTTC	CASKMTRGTSGFYEQYF
TRBJ2-7	TRBV30	.	.	TGTGCCTGGAGTGAGGGGGACGAGCAGTACTTC	CAWSEGDEQYF
TRBJ2-3	TRBV6-1	.	.	TGTGCCAGCAGTGAAGCGCATAAAGGGGTCTTGCGCACAGATACGCAGTATTTT	CASSEAHKGVLRTDTQYF
TRBJ1-2	TRBV7-2	TRBD1	.	TGTGCCAGCAGCTCGCGGACAGGGGGTAACTATGGCTACACCTTC	CASSSRTGGNYGYTF
TRBJ1-2	TRBV18	.	.	TGTGCCAGCTCACCACTGGATGTCTATGGCTACACCTTC	CASSPLDVYGYTF
TRBJ1-2	TRBV18	.	.	TGTGCCAGCTCACCTCAGCGCCCCGGGCGAGACTATGGCTACACCTTC	CASSPQRPGRDYGYTF
TRBJ1-4	TRBV7-6	.	.	TGTGCCAGCAGCCAAGGTCTGGGGGCGGCTAATGAAAAACTGTTTTTT	CASSQGLGAANEKLFF
TRBJ1-5	TRBV2	.	.	TGTGCCAGCAGTGAAACGGGGGCGATTCAGCCCCAGCATTTT	CASSETGAIQPQHF
TRBJ2-7	TRBV27	TRBD1	once	TGTGCCAGCAGAAGGGACAGCACCTACGAGCAGTACTTC	CASRRDSTYEQYF
TRBJ2-5	TRBV6-6	.	.	TGTGCCAGCAGGAGACGGGGGGACAGAGAGACCCAGTACTTC	CASRRRGDRETQYF
TRBJ1-3	TRBV5-1	.	.	TGCGCCAGCTGGGGACGGACGGGTGGAAACACCATATATTTT	CASWGRTGGNTIYF
TRBJ2-1	TRBV29-1	.	.	TGCAGCGTTGCCAGGGACAATGAGCAGTTCTTC	CSVARDNEQFF
TRBJ2-7	TRBV30	.	.	TGTGCCTGGAGCGATATTAGCAGTCTTCTCTACGAGCAGTACTTC	CAWSDISSLLYEQYF
TRBJ2-1	TRBV11-3	.	.	TGTGCCAGCAGCTTAGTGGACAATGAGCAGTTCTTC	CASSLVDNEQFF
TRBJ2-7	TRBV7-2	.	.	TGTGCCAGCAGCTTAATCGCGCCAATAGGTATATCAACCTACGAGCAGTACTTC	CASSLIAPIGISTYEQYF
TRBJ2-3	TRBV9	.	.	TGTGCCAGCAGCCTCCGGGGCACAGATACGCAGTATTTT	CASSLRGTDTQYF
TRBJ2-3	TRBV19	.	.	TGTGCCAGTAGTATATGGGAGTCGGCAGATACGCAGTATTTT	CASSIWESADTQYF
TRBJ2-2	TRBV18	.	once	TGTGCCAGCTCACCTTACGGGATTCCCGGGGAGCTGTTTTTT	CASSPYGIPGELFF
TRBJ1-3	TRBV19	.	.	TGTGCCAGTAGTATGACATCTGGAAACACCATATATTTT	CASSMTSGNTIYF
TRBJ2-7	TRBV2	.	.	TGTGCCAGCAGTCCGCGGGCAGGTCGCTCCTACGAGCAGTACTTC	CASSPRAGRSYEQYF
TRBJ1-2	TRBV6-1	TRBD1	.	TGTGCCAGCAGATACAGGGGGCATAACTATGGCTACACCTTC	CASRYRGHNYGYTF
TRBJ2-3	TRBV27	.	once	TGTGCCAGCCGACCACGACCTGATGGGACAGATACGCAGTATTTT	CASRPRPDGTDTQYF
TRBJ2-1	TRBV11-2	TRBD1	.	TGTGCCAGCAGCGAAGACAGGGCCCGGGCCAGGGAGCAGTTCTTC	CASSEDRARAREQFF
TRBJ1-5	TRBV15	TRBD1	.	TGTGCCACCAGCAAACCCAAGACAGGGATACGAGACAATCAGCCCCAGCATTTT	CATSKPKTGIRDNQPQHF
TRBJ2-7	TRBV5-8	.	.	TGTGCCAGCAGGGTACTATCGTCCACCTACGAGCAGTACTTC	CASRVLSSTYEQYF
TRBJ1-4	TRBV6-5	.	.	TGTGCCACCCGGGGGGAAAAACTGTTTTTT	CATRGEKLFF